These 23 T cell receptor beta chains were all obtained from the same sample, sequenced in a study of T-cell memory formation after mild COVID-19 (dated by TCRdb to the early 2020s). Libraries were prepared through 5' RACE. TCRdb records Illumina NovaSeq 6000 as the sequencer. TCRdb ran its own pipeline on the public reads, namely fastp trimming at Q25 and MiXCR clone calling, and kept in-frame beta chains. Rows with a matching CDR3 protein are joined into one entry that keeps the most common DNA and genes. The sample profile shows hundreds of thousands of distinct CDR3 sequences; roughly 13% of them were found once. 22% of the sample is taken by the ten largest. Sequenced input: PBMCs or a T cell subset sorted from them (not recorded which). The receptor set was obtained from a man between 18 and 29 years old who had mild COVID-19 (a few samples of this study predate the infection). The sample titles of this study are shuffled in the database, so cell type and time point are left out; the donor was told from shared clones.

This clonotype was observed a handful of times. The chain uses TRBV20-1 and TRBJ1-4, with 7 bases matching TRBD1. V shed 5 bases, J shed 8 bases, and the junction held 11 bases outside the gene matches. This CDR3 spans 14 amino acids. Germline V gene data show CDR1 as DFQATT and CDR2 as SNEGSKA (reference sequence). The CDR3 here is CSAFTQGSREKLFF. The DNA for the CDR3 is TGCAGTGCTTTTACACAGGGGTCTCGGGAAAAACTGTTTTTT.

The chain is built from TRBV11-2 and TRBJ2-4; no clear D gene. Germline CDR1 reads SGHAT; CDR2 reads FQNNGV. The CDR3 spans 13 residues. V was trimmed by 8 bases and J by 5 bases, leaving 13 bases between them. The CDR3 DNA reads TGTGCCAGCGGTAGGGTTGCCCAAAACATTCAGTACTTC. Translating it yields CASGRVAQNIQYF.

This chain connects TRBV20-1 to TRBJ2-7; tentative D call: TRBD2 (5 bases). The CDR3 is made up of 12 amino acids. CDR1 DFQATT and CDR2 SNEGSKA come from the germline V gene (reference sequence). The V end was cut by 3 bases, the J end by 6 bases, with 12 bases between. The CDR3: CSARQRLSEQYF. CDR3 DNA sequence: TGCAGTGCTAGGCAGCGGTTGAGCGAGCAGTACTTC.

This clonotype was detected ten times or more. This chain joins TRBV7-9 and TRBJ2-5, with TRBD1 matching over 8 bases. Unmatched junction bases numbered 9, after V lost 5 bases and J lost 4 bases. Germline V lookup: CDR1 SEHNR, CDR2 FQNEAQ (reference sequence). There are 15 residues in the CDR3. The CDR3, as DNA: TGTGCCAGCAGCCGGCGTCAGGGGGCCCTAGAGACCCAGTACTTC. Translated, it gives CASSRRQGALETQYF.

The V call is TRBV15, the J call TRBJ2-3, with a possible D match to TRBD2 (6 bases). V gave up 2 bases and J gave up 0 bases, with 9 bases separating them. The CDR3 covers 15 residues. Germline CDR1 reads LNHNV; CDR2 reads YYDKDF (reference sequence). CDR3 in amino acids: CATSRLAQSTDTQYF. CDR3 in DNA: TGTGCCACCAGCAGACTAGCGCAAAGCACAGATACGCAGTATTTT.

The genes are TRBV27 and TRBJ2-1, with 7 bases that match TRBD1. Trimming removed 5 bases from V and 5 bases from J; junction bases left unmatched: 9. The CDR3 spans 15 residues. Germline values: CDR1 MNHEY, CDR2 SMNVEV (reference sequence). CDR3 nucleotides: TGTGCCAGCAGTCCGACAGGGTGGAGTAACAATGAGCAGTTCTTC. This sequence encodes CASSPTGWSNNEQFF.

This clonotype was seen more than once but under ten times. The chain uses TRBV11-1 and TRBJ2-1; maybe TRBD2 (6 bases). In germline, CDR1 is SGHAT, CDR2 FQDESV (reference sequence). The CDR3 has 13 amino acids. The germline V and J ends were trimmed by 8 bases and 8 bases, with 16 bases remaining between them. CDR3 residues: CASRGTGSYEQFF. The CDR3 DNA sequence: TGTGCCAGCCGGGGGACGGGGAGCTATGAGCAGTTCTTC.

DNA for the CDR3: TGCAGCGTTGGGCCCTGGGCCACCGGGGAGCTGTTTTTT. This translates into CSVGPWATGELFF. The chain uses TRBV29-1 and TRBJ2-2; D remains ambiguous. CDR1 and CDR2 (germline): SQVTM, ANQGSEA. Between the trimmed V and J ends, which lost 4 bases and 4 bases, there was a span of 10 bases. This CDR3 region has 13 residues.

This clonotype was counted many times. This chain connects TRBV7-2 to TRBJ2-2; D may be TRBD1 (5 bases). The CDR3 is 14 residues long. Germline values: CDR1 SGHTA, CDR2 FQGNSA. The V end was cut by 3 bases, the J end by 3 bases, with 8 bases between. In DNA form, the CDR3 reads TGTGCCAGCAGCTTCTGGACATACACCGGGGAGCTGTTTTTT. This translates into CASSFWTYTGELFF.

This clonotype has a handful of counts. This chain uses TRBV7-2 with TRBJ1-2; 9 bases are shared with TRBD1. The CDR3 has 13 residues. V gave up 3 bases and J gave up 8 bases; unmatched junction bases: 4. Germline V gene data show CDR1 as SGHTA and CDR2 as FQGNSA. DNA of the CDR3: TGTGCCAGCAGCTTGGAACAGGGGGCAGGCTACACCTTC. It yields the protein CASSLEQGAGYTF.

The CDR3 DNA is TGTGCCAGCAGCTTGGGGCAGATAAACACTGAAGCTTTCTTT. Encoded protein: CASSLGQINTEAFF. V and J are TRBV7-9 and TRBJ1-1, with D possibly TRBD1 on 5 matching bases. This CDR3 contains 14 residues. V gave up 3 bases and J gave up 2 bases, with 10 bases separating them. Germline CDR1 SEHNR, CDR2 FQNEAQ (reference sequence).

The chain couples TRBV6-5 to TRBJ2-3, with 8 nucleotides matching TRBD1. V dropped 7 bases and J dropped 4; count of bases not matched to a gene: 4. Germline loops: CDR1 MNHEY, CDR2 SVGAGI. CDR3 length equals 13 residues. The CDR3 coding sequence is TGTGCCAGCACCAACAGGGGGGCAGATACGCAGTATTTT. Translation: CASTNRGADTQYF.

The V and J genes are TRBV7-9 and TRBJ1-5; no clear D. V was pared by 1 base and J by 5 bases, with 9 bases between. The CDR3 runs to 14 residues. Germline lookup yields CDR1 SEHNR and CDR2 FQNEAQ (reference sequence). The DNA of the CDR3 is TGTGCCAGCAGCTTAGTAGGTGGATATCAGCCCCAGCATTTT. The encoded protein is CASSLVGGYQPQHF.

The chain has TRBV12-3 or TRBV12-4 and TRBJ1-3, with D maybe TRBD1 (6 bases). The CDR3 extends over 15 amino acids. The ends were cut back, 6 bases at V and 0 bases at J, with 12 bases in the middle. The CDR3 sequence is CASRAQGPSGNTIYF. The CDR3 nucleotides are TGTGCCAGCAGGGCACAGGGCCCCTCTGGAAACACCATATATTTT.

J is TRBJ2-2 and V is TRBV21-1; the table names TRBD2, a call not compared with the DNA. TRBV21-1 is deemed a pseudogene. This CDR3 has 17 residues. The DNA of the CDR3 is TGTGCCAGCACCCAAACGGGGAGGGAGTTTAACCCCGGGGAGCTGTTTTTT. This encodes CASTQTGREFNPGELFF.

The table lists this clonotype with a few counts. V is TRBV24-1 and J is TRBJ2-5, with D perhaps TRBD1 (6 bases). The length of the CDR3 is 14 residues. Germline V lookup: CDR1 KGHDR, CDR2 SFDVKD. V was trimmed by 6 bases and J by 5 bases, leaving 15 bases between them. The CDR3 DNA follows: TGTGCCACCAGTAAACCGGACAGAGGCGAGACCCAGTACTTC. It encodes CATSKPDRGETQYF.

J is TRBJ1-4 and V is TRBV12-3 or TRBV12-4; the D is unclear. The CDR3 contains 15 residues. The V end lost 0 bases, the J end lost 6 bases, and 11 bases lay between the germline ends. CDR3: CASSLAHPPDEKLFF. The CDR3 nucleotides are TGTGCCAGCAGTTTAGCTCATCCCCCTGATGAAAAACTGTTTTTT.

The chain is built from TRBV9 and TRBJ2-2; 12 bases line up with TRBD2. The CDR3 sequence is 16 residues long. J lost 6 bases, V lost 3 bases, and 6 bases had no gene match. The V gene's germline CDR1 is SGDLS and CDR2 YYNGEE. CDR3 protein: CASSASGLAGSGELFF. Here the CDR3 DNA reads TGTGCCAGCAGCGCTTCGGGACTAGCGGGTTCCGGGGAGCTGTTTTTT.

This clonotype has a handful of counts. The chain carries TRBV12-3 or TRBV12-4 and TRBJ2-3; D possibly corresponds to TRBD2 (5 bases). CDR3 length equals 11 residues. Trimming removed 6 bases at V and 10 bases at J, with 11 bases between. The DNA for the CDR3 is TGTGCCAGCAGCTATTTCGGGGCGCAGTATTTT. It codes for CASSYFGAQYF.

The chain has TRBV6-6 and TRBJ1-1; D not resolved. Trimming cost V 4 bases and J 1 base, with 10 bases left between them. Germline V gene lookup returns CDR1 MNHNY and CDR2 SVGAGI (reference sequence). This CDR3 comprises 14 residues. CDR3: CASSFQTGNTEAFF. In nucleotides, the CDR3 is TGTGCCAGCAGTTTCCAAACTGGGAACACTGAAGCTTTCTTT.

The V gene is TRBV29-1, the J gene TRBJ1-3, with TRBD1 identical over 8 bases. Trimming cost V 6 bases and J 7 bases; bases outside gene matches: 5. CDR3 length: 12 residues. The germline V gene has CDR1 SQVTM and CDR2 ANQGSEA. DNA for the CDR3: TGCAGCGTGCCTGGACAGGGTAACACCATATATTTT. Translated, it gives CSVPGQGNTIYF.

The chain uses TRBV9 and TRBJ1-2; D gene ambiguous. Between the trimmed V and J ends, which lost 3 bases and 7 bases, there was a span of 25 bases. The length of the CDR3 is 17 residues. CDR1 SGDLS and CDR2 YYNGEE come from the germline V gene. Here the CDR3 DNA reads TGTGCCAGCAGCGCCCATGAGACACGACCAACTTATACTGGCTACACCTTC. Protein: CASSAHETRPTYTGYTF.

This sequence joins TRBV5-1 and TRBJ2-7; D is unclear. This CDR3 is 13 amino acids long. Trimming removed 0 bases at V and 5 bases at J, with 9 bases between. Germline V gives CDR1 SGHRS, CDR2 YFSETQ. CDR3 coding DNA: TGCGCCAGCAGCTTGGCCGGAAACAACGAGCAGTACGTC. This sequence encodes CASSLAGNNEQYV.